The next 24 T cell receptor beta chains were all read from a single sample in a study of cytomegalovirus exposure and HLA in healthy donors. Here immunoSEQ multiplex PCR was the method, and the copy in TCRdb shows in-frame clones only, minus some. The sample consists of tens of thousands of clones, 94% of them appearing once. Material for sequencing was PBMCs. These receptors were obtained from a woman aged 18 to 35 in good health and CMV-seropositive.

This sequence joins TRBV11-2 and TRBJ1-5; maybe TRBD1 (5 bases). Germline V lookup: CDR1 SGHAT, CDR2 FQNNGV. This CDR3 spans 14 amino acids. V lost 0 bases and J 4 bases, leaving 7 bases between the germline ends. Written as DNA, the CDR3 is TGTGCCAGCAGCTTAGACGCAGGGAATCAGCCCCAGCATTTT. Translated: CASSLDAGNQPQHF.

The chain has TRBV14 and TRBJ1-1, with 7 bases aligning to TRBD1. From germline, CDR1 is SGHDN and CDR2 FVKESK. Unmatched junction bases numbered 7, after V lost 4 bases and J lost 8 bases. The CDR3 length is 13 residues. CDR3 bases: TGTGCCAGCAGCCGGCATTTACAGGGGGAAGCTTTCTTT. Its protein is CASSRHLQGEAFF.

V and J are TRBV4-1 and TRBJ1-5, with D maybe TRBD1 (6 bases). V gave up 0 bases and J gave up 6 bases, with 12 bases separating them. Germline V gives CDR1 MGHRA, CDR2 YSYEKL. The CDR3 loop spans 15 amino acids. CDR3 residues: CASSQDPQGGQPQHF. Written as DNA, the CDR3 is TGCGCCAGCAGCCAAGACCCGCAAGGGGGTCAGCCCCAGCATTTT.

The V call is TRBV28, the J call TRBJ2-7, with 9 bases aligning to TRBD1. The germline CDR1 and CDR2 sequences are MDHEN and SYDVKM. The V segment lost 7 bases and the J segment 6 bases; nucleotides outside the gene matches: 7. The CDR3 covers 13 residues. DNA of the CDR3: TGTGCCAGCAATCCGGGACAGGGTTCCGAGCAGTACTTC. It is translated as CASNPGQGSEQYF.

The V gene is TRBV5-4, the J gene TRBJ2-1, with 11 bases lining up with TRBD2. The CDR3 is 16 amino acids. Trimming cost V 0 bases and J 7 bases; bases outside gene matches: 6. Germline CDR1 SGHNT, CDR2 YYREEE (reference sequence). CDR3 loop: CASSLGSGGVGNEQFF. The CDR3 region has the DNA TGTGCCAGCAGCTTGGGTAGCGGGGGGGTCGGGAATGAGCAGTTCTTC.

V and J are TRBV19 and TRBJ1-3, with D unresolved. The CDR3 has 14 amino acids. Per germline, CDR1 LNHDA and CDR2 SQIVND (reference sequence). V was pared by 3 bases and J by 9 bases, with 15 bases between. The CDR3 is CASSILLQMSTIYF. CDR3 nucleotides: TGTGCCAGTAGTATCTTGCTACAGATGAGCACCATATATTTT.

This chain uses TRBV19 with TRBJ1-5, with a possible D match to TRBD1 (6 bases). The CDR3 runs to 15 residues. Trimming left V 8 bases short and J 5 bases short, with 19 bases between. CDR1 is LNHDA and CDR2 is SQIVND in the germline V gene (reference sequence). The CDR3 loop reads CASFDGTLSHQPQHF. DNA of the CDR3: TGTGCCAGTTTCGACGGGACACTTTCTCATCAGCCCCAGCATTTT.

J is TRBJ2-1 and V is TRBV9; 7 bases agree with TRBD2. The germline CDR1 and CDR2 sequences are SGDLS and YYNGEE. V lost 2 bases to trimming and J lost 0 bases; unmatched junction nucleotides: 2. The CDR3 sequence is 15 residues long. The CDR3 bases are TGTGCCAGCAGCGTGCGGGAGACCTCCTACAATGAGCAGTTCTTC. Translation gives CASSVRETSYNEQFF.

The V call is TRBV5-8, the J call TRBJ1-4, with a possible D match to TRBD1 (6 bases). V lost 3 bases and J lost 5, with 11 bases in between. This CDR3 region has 14 residues. Germline assignment: CDR1 SGHTS and CDR2 YDEGEE. In DNA form, the CDR3 reads TGTGCCAGCAGCTCCCGGACAGAGAATGAAAAACTGTTTTTT. Translated, it gives CASSSRTENEKLFF.

The V gene is TRBV5-1, the J gene TRBJ2-3; D perhaps matches TRBD1 (5 bases). V was shortened by 2 bases and J by 3 bases, with 13 bases between the two germline ends. The germline V gene has CDR1 SGHRS and CDR2 YFSETQ. This CDR3 region has 15 residues. The CDR3 bases are TGCGCCAGCAGCTTTCAGGGCGATTGGACAGATACGCAGTATTTT. It specifies CASSFQGDWTDTQYF.

Written as DNA, the CDR3 is TGTGCCAGCAGCCGGACTGGGCCTTCCTACGAGCAGTACTTC. This encodes CASSRTGPSYEQYF. This chain links TRBV27 with TRBJ2-7; the D gene is possibly TRBD2 (5 bases). With 6 bases removed from V and 1 base from J, the gap between germline ends came to 13 bases. Per the germline V gene, CDR1 is MNHEY and CDR2 is SMNVEV (reference sequence). This CDR3 is 14 amino acids long.

The J gene is TRBJ2-5, the V gene TRBV19; 7 positions match TRBD2. Trimming removed 8 bases from V and 4 bases from J; junction bases left unmatched: 13. Germline V gene data show CDR1 as LNHDA and CDR2 as SQIVND (reference sequence). This CDR3 is built from 15 residues. The CDR3 region has the DNA TGTGCCAGTGCCCGTGGGGGGGGAGGGTCAGAGACCCAGTACTTC. Its protein is CASARGGGGSETQYF.

V gene TRBV19 combines with J gene TRBJ2-2; 10 bases agree with TRBD1. Germline CDR1 LNHDA, CDR2 SQIVND (reference sequence). The CDR3 is 15 amino acids. V dropped 9 bases and J dropped 4; count of bases not matched to a gene: 8. Here the CDR3 DNA reads TGTGCCAGCCGGGACAGGGGTCGAGGCACCGGGGAGCTGTTTTTT. This encodes CASRDRGRGTGELFF.

This clone has just one count. The gene calls are TRBV28 and TRBJ2-5; TRBD1 matches 8 bases. Germline lookup yields CDR1 MDHEN and CDR2 SYDVKM. V trimming: 5 bases; J trimming: 5 bases; junction bases outside the gene matches: 4. There are 13 residues in the CDR3. This chain's CDR3 is CASSDRGSETQYF. DNA for the CDR3: TGTGCCAGCAGTGACAGGGGCTCCGAGACCCAGTACTTC.

The chain's CDR3 is CASRLTVIGDTGELFF. The CDR3 bases are TGTGCCAGCAGACTAACGGTTATAGGGGACACCGGGGAGCTGTTTTTT. V usage is TRBV27 and J usage is TRBJ2-2; TRBD1 might be the D (5 bases). Per the germline V gene, CDR1 is MNHEY and CDR2 is SMNVEV (reference sequence). Trimming cost V 6 bases and J 3 bases, with 17 bases left between them. CDR3 length: 16 amino acids.

Here the CDR3 reads CASGGQPSSYEQYF. DNA for the CDR3: TGTGCCAGCGGAGGACAGCCCAGCTCCTACGAGCAGTACTTC. V gene TRBV6-1 combines with J gene TRBJ2-7, with D perhaps TRBD1 (6 bases). Germline V gene lookup returns CDR1 MNHNS and CDR2 SASEGT. CDR3 length: 14 amino acids. Trimming removed 8 bases at V and 0 bases at J, with 14 bases between.

The V and J genes are TRBV15 and TRBJ2-1; 7 bases fit TRBD1. CDR3 length: 16 amino acids. Germline assignment: CDR1 LNHNV and CDR2 YYDKDF (reference sequence). V lost 0 bases and J lost 2; bases outside the gene matches: 4. The CDR3 bases are TGTGCCACCAGCAGAGATCGGGACAGCACCTACAATGAGCAGTTCTTC. Translating gives CATSRDRDSTYNEQFF.

The V gene is TRBV6-1, the J gene TRBJ1-2, with a weak D call TRBD1 (5 bases). The germline CDR1 and CDR2 sequences are MNHNS and SASEGT. V lost 4 bases and J 5 bases, leaving 17 bases between the germline ends. The CDR3 spans 15 residues. CDR3 sequence: CASSARGRSVYGYTF. The CDR3 region has the DNA TGTGCCAGCAGTGCGCGGGGACGGAGCGTGTATGGCTACACCTTC.

This CDR3 is CASSLGGALLGTEAFF. CDR3 nucleotide sequence: TGTGCCAGCAGTTTAGGTGGGGCCCTATTGGGCACTGAAGCTTTCTTT. The chain joins TRBV28 to TRBJ1-1, with D maybe TRBD1 (5 bases). This CDR3 comprises 16 residues. Germline V gives CDR1 MDHEN, CDR2 SYDVKM. Trimming removed 2 bases at V and 4 bases at J, with 17 bases between.

The V and J genes are TRBV28 and TRBJ2-7; D is possibly TRBD2 (6 bases). The V end was cut by 3 bases, the J end by 4 bases, with 16 bases between. Germline V lookup: CDR1 MDHEN, CDR2 SYDVKM. The CDR3 runs 15 residues. CDR3 loop: CASSFGGGASYEQYF. The CDR3 coding sequence is TGTGCCAGCAGTTTCGGCGGAGGGGCTTCGTACGAGCAGTACTTC.

This chain uses TRBV19 with TRBJ2-6; tentative D call: TRBD1 (5 bases). The length of the CDR3 is 17 residues. V was trimmed by 1 base and J by 0 bases, leaving 10 bases between them. Germline V lookup: CDR1 LNHDA, CDR2 SQIVND (reference sequence). The DNA of the CDR3 is TGTGCCAGTAGTATAGGTCAGGGCCCCTCTGGGGCCAACGTCCTGACTTTC. This gives the protein CASSIGQGPSGANVLTF.

This sequence joins TRBV13 and TRBJ2-1; 7 nucleotides match TRBD2. Germline assignment: CDR1 PRHDT and CDR2 FYEKMQ (reference sequence). CDR3 length: 14 amino acids. V was clipped by 9 bases and J by 4 bases; unmatched bases: 9. The CDR3 bases are TGTGCCAGTGTCGGGACTAAATCATACAATGAGCAGTTCTTC. It specifies CASVGTKSYNEQFF.

The CDR3 loop reads CASSRGLAGDNEQFF. Here the CDR3 DNA reads TGTGCCAGCAGCCGAGGACTAGCGGGAGACAATGAGCAGTTCTTC. This chain joins TRBV6-5 and TRBJ2-1; 13 nucleotides align to TRBD2. The CDR3 spans 15 residues. In germline, CDR1 is MNHEY, CDR2 SVGAGI. Losses at the gene ends were 6 bases for V and 5 bases for J; bases not matched to a gene: 4.

V gene TRBV20-1 combines with J gene TRBJ1-2, with TRBD1 matching 7 bases. Unmatched junction bases numbered 3, after V lost 7 bases and J lost 4 bases. This CDR3 region has 11 residues. Germline assignment: CDR1 DFQATT and CDR2 SNEGSKA (reference sequence). CDR3 sequence (DNA): TGCAGTGTTTGGGACAGCTATGGCTACACCTTC. Its protein product is CSVWDSYGYTF.